This TCR beta chain was obtained from a study of identical twins (dated by TCRdb to 2016 to 2017). For the study in its entirety: To test whether fetal clonotypes persist, the study used deep sequencing on TCR alpha and beta repertoires from monozygotic twins, unrelated adults of various ages, and cord blood. To rule out contamination, replicate twin experiments were performed at different times with different library preparation protocols.

Preparation of the library involved 5' RACE. Sequenced using an Illumina HiSeq 2000. Template switching introduced a universal primer binding site; the final cDNA contained a unique molecular identifier, enabling accurate counting of TCR cDNA molecules. Specific primers in the conserved constant-segment region were used to synthesize first-strand cDNA for TCR alpha and beta chains. Each cDNA library was double barcoded, with a SMART-Mk sample barcode plus Illumina barcodes, to control for contamination. TruSeq adapter sequences and Illumina sample barcodes were added in two successive PCR steps. TCR alpha and beta cDNA libraries were sequenced on the Illumina HiSeq platform with custom primers. The paper's data handling went like this. Raw reads were processed with MiGEC to extract unique molecular identifiers, and MiXCR was used to determine CDR3 positions. Recombination models were inferred per individual with the repgenHMM and IGoR tools using an EM algorithm. The analysis of shared clonotypes was done with the tcR package in R, with sharing normalized by the product of cloneset sizes. Out-of-frame nonproductive sequences were analyzed to study raw recombination free of thymic and clonal selection effects. TCRdb redid the processing of the public reads, applying fastp at Q25 and MiXCR, and retained in-frame beta chains. Every entry covers one CDR3 protein and lists the most common genes and DNA from its rows. These V and J calls derive from TCRdb rather than the authors' analysis. A total of hundreds of thousands of distinct CDR3 sequences appear in this sample, over 8.5% of them only once. The ten largest account for about 0.98% of the sample.

General conclusions and limits of the study: Compared with coincidental sharing between unrelated individuals, out-of-frame TCR alpha sequences shared between twins had an excess of sequences with low generation probability. Fewer insertions were carried by abundant cord blood beta clonotypes, a similar but weaker trend appeared in young adult naive repertoires, and no such trend appeared in memory repertoires. Out-of-frame TCR alpha sharing in monozygotic twins was systematically underestimated by recombination models, whereas sharing between unrelated individuals was in agreement with the recombination models. In beta out-of-frame sequences, excess twin sharing was weaker, because having fewer shared sequences lowered the signal-to-noise ratio. Because the same donors could not be followed over many years, the conclusions relied on cross-sectional statistical analysis. Invariant T cells such as MAIT and iNKT could partly confound zero-insertion analyses, although diverse VJ usage argued against such confounding for most clonotypes.

As encoded in the germline V gene (reference sequence), CDR1 is SGHAT while CDR2 is FQDESV. Trimming takes 2 bases off V and 0 bases off J; junction bases not matched to a gene: 19. Counted from cysteine to phenylalanine, this CDR3 has 21 amino acids. The retained sequence is limited to the CDR3, 63 bases, with the frame set at the first base. All donors were healthy Caucasians. Three pairs of female monozygotic twins, all aged about 18 to 29 years, made up the twin cohort. Peripheral blood mononuclear cells were the source from which RNA for the TCR libraries was isolated. A word on this clonotype: This clone's antigen is unknown. No base quality values were provided; no much bigger clone lies one nucleotide off.

These sequences were also reported in another study, on yellow fever vaccine responses in identical twins. The second publication reports: According to the authors, in identical twins the way T cells responded to vaccination appeared partly convergent and partly personalized. In the study, vaccine-responding T cell clones were precisely tracked in identical twins.

Sequenced: PBMCs. The receptor chain draws on TRBV11-1 and TRBJ2-1; the central 7 bases match TRBD1. The sequence was obtained from a woman under 30 in good health. The nucleotide sequence reads TGTGCCAGCAGCTTAATGAGACAGGGACGGGGAAGGGCAAGCTCCTACAATGAGCAGTTCTTC. Translation gives CASSLMRQGRGRASSYNEQFF.